These T cell receptor beta chains were read from a single sample in a study of PD-1 blockade in mismatch repair-deficient tumors. Only in-frame clones appear in the TCRdb table, and some are missing; sequencing was by immunoSEQ multiplex PCR. The table has tens of thousands of clones, around 73% seen once. The sample here was peripheral blood, taken 2 weeks after starting pembrolizumab. All receptors come from an adult with mismatch repair-deficient cancer. Both conserved end residues are part of each CDR3. The D gene is left open where the match is weak. For some rows the clone size is stated as once, few or many, or as a class when expanded; others skip it.

v_gene: TRBV5-5; len: 12; abundance: NA; d_gene: NA; j_gene: TRBJ1-4; CDR3nt: TGTGCCAGCAGCCAATTTAATGAAAAACTGTTTTTT; CDR3aa: CASSQFNEKLFF
v_gene: TRBV7-8; len: 14; abundance: NA; d_gene: NA; j_gene: TRBJ2-1; CDR3nt: TGTGCCAGCAGCTTACGAGACTCCTACAATGAGCAGTTCTTC; CDR3aa: CASSLRDSYNEQFF
v_gene: TRBV10-3; len: 11; abundance: few; d_gene: NA; j_gene: TRBJ2-1; CDR3nt: TGTGCCATCAGTGAGGACAATGAGCAGTTCTTC; CDR3aa: CAISEDNEQFF
v_gene: TRBV11-1; len: 15; abundance: NA; d_gene: TRBD1; j_gene: TRBJ2-5; CDR3nt: TGTGCCAGCAGCCGTGACAGGGGTAATCAAGAGACCCAGTACTTC; CDR3aa: CASSRDRGNQETQYF
v_gene: TRBV6-5; len: 15; abundance: few; d_gene: NA; j_gene: TRBJ2-7; CDR3nt: TGTGCCAGCAAGGAAGTGACAGGTAGCTCCTACGAGCAGTACTTC; CDR3aa: CASKEVTGSSYEQYF
v_gene: TRBV5-4; len: 13; abundance: NA; d_gene: NA; j_gene: TRBJ2-7; CDR3nt: TGTGCCAGCAGCTTGGCGGGGGCAAACGAGCAGTACTTC; CDR3aa: CASSLAGANEQYF
v_gene: TRBV19; len: 14; abundance: NA; d_gene: NA; j_gene: TRBJ2-2; CDR3nt: TGTGCCAGTAGTATCAAGGTCAGCACCGGGGAGCTGTTTTTT; CDR3aa: CASSIKVSTGELFF
v_gene: TRBV5-6; len: 16; abundance: NA; d_gene: NA; j_gene: TRBJ2-1; CDR3nt: TGTGCCAGCAGCGATGAGGGACACGGGCTCTACAATGAGCAGTTCTTC; CDR3aa: CASSDEGHGLYNEQFF
v_gene: TRBV5-6; len: 16; abundance: once; d_gene: NA; j_gene: TRBJ1-5; CDR3nt: TGTGCCAGCAGCAAGCTATCAAGTTATAGCAATCAGCCCCAGCATTTT; CDR3aa: CASSKLSSYSNQPQHF
v_gene: TRBV7-2; len: 14; abundance: NA; d_gene: NA; j_gene: TRBJ2-7; CDR3nt: TGTGCCAGCAGCTTATTCGGACAAAACTACGAGCAGTACTTC; CDR3aa: CASSLFGQNYEQYF
v_gene: TRBV2; len: 14; abundance: NA; d_gene: TRBD2; j_gene: TRBJ2-2; CDR3nt: TGTGCCAGCAAAGGGACTAGCGGGACCGGGGAGCTGTTTTTT; CDR3aa: CASKGTSGTGELFF
v_gene: TRBV9; len: 14; abundance: NA; d_gene: NA; j_gene: TRBJ2-7; CDR3nt: TGTGCCAGCAGCGTAGAAACAAACTCGTACGAGCAGTACTTC; CDR3aa: CASSVETNSYEQYF
v_gene: TRBV13; len: 16; abundance: NA; d_gene: TRBD2; j_gene: TRBJ2-1; CDR3nt: TGTGCCAGCAGCCCGTCCTTAGCGGGATCCTACAATGAGCAGTTCTTC; CDR3aa: CASSPSLAGSYNEQFF
v_gene: TRBV19; len: 17; abundance: NA; d_gene: TRBD1; j_gene: TRBJ1-1; CDR3nt: TGTGCCAGTAGTCCATTTACAGGGGGCTCCATGAACACTGAAGCTTTCTTT; CDR3aa: CASSPFTGGSMNTEAFF
v_gene: TRBV19; len: 17; abundance: NA; d_gene: NA; j_gene: TRBJ1-3; CDR3nt: TGTGCCAGTAGTATTTTATCCCGGACAGCCTCTGGAAACACCATATATTTT; CDR3aa: CASSILSRTASGNTIYF
v_gene: TRBV5-1; len: 14; abundance: NA; d_gene: NA; j_gene: TRBJ1-1; CDR3nt: TGCGCCAGCAGCTTGGCTGGACAGATATTTGAAGCTTTCTTT; CDR3aa: CASSLAGQIFEAFF
v_gene: TRBV27; len: 18; abundance: once; d_gene: TRBD2; j_gene: TRBJ2-7; CDR3nt: TGTGCCAGCAGTTTAGGGAGCGGGAGGGGGGGGTACTCCTACGAGCAGTACTTC; CDR3aa: CASSLGSGRGGYSYEQYF
v_gene: TRBV30; len: 17; abundance: NA; d_gene: NA; j_gene: TRBJ1-2; CDR3nt: TGTGCCTGGAGTGCAGGAGGACGGATCACAGCTAACTATGGCTACACCTTC; CDR3aa: CAWSAGGRITANYGYTF
v_gene: TRBV9; len: 16; abundance: NA; d_gene: TRBD2; j_gene: TRBJ2-2; CDR3nt: TGTGCCAGCAGCGTGACGGGAGGGCCGACGGGCGGGGAGCTGTTTTTT; CDR3aa: CASSVTGGPTGGELFF
v_gene: TRBV6-5; len: 13; abundance: NA; d_gene: NA; j_gene: TRBJ1-2; CDR3nt: TGTGCCAGCAGCCCCCTGGGGGTCGGTGGCTACACCTTC; CDR3aa: CASSPLGVGGYTF
v_gene: TRBV18; len: 17; abundance: NA; d_gene: TRBD2; j_gene: TRBJ2-1; CDR3nt: TGTGCCAGTGGACTAGCGGGAGTATTTGAAGTCTACAATGAGCAGTTCTTC; CDR3aa: CASGLAGVFEVYNEQFF
v_gene: TRBV14; len: 12; abundance: once; d_gene: NA; j_gene: TRBJ2-1; CDR3nt: TGTGCCAGTGGGACTCAATTCAATGAGCAGTTCTTC; CDR3aa: CASGTQFNEQFF
v_gene: TRBV4-3; len: 15; abundance: medium-sized; d_gene: NA; j_gene: TRBJ2-3; CDR3nt: TGCGCCAGCAGCCAAGATAACGGCTACACAGATACGCAGTATTTT; CDR3aa: CASSQDNGYTDTQYF
v_gene: TRBV28; len: 15; abundance: NA; d_gene: TRBD1; j_gene: TRBJ1-1; CDR3nt: TGTGCCAGCAGTCCGACAGGGGACCCCTACCCTGAAGCTTTCTTT; CDR3aa: CASSPTGDPYPEAFF
v_gene: TRBV30; len: 13; abundance: NA; d_gene: NA; j_gene: TRBJ1-1; CDR3nt: TGTGCCTGTAGACGGGGGCCCGGCACTGAAGCTTTCTTT; CDR3aa: CACRRGPGTEAFF
v_gene: TRBV7-9; len: 15; abundance: NA; d_gene: NA; j_gene: TRBJ1-1; CDR3nt: TGTGCCAGCAGCTTCGGTGGGAGGGGATGGGATGAAGCTTTCTTT; CDR3aa: CASSFGGRGWDEAFF
v_gene: TRBV4-2; len: 16; abundance: NA; d_gene: TRBD2; j_gene: TRBJ2-1; CDR3nt: TGTGCCAGCAGCCAAGATTGGGGGAGGGACTACAATGAGCAGTTCTTC; CDR3aa: CASSQDWGRDYNEQFF
v_gene: TRBV28; len: 14; abundance: many; d_gene: TRBD2; j_gene: TRBJ2-7; CDR3nt: TGTGCCAGCAGCACTAGCGGGGGACCCTACGAGCAGTACTTC; CDR3aa: CASSTSGGPYEQYF
v_gene: TRBV7-3; len: 14; abundance: NA; d_gene: NA; j_gene: TRBJ2-2; CDR3nt: TGTGCCAGCAGCCAGGACGGTCGTGGCGGGGAGCTGTTTTTT; CDR3aa: CASSQDGRGGELFF
v_gene: TRBV29-1; len: 14; abundance: NA; d_gene: NA; j_gene: TRBJ2-2; CDR3nt: TGCAGCGCTGGGCCGGGATCGAACACCGGGGAGCTGTTTTTT; CDR3aa: CSAGPGSNTGELFF
v_gene: TRBV11-3; len: 15; abundance: NA; d_gene: TRBD2; j_gene: TRBJ2-2; CDR3nt: TGTGCCAGCAGCTTAGACGGGAGGGCCACCGGGGAGCTGTTTTTT; CDR3aa: CASSLDGRATGELFF
v_gene: TRBV9; len: 15; abundance: NA; d_gene: TRBD2; j_gene: TRBJ2-5; CDR3nt: TGTGCCAGCAGCACCGATTTGGGACTAGGGGAGACCCAGTACTTC; CDR3aa: CASSTDLGLGETQYF
v_gene: TRBV4-1; len: 17; abundance: NA; d_gene: TRBD1; j_gene: TRBJ1-1; CDR3nt: TGCGCCAGCAGCTCCCGCCCGGGGACAGGGGGTAACACTGAAGCTTTCTTT; CDR3aa: CASSSRPGTGGNTEAFF
v_gene: TRBV27; len: 16; abundance: NA; d_gene: NA; j_gene: TRBJ2-7; CDR3nt: TGTGCCAGCAGTTTATCATTTTTAGCGGCCTCCTACGAGCAGTACTTC; CDR3aa: CASSLSFLAASYEQYF
v_gene: TRBV6-1; len: 15; abundance: NA; d_gene: TRBD1; j_gene: TRBJ2-3; CDR3nt: TGTGCCAGCAACTCAAGGGGGCGGGCTACAGATACGCAGTATTTT; CDR3aa: CASNSRGRATDTQYF
v_gene: TRBV9; len: 13; abundance: NA; d_gene: NA; j_gene: TRBJ1-3; CDR3nt: TGTGCCAGCAGCCCAGCACAGGGAAACACCATATATTTT; CDR3aa: CASSPAQGNTIYF
v_gene: TRBV5-1; len: 15; abundance: NA; d_gene: NA; j_gene: TRBJ1-1; CDR3nt: TGCGCCAGCAGGCCGCAGACAGGTATGAACACTGAAGCTTTCTTT; CDR3aa: CASRPQTGMNTEAFF
v_gene: TRBV11-2; len: 13; abundance: NA; d_gene: NA; j_gene: TRBJ2-1; CDR3nt: TGTGCCAGCAGCTCCAGCATTTACAATGAGCAGTTCTTC; CDR3aa: CASSSSIYNEQFF
v_gene: TRBV11-2; len: 16; abundance: NA; d_gene: NA; j_gene: TRBJ1-3; CDR3nt: TGTGCCAGCAGCTTAGAAGTGGGGTTCTCCGGAAACACCATATATTTT; CDR3aa: CASSLEVGFSGNTIYF
v_gene: TRBV7-9; len: 14; abundance: NA; d_gene: NA; j_gene: TRBJ1-4; CDR3nt: TGTGCCAGCAGCAGGAGACAGACGGAGGGAAAACTGTTTTTT; CDR3aa: CASSRRQTEGKLFF